This T cell receptor beta chain was retrieved from a study of blood T cell repertoires in COVID-19. Repertoires were generated with immunoSEQ multiplex PCR, while TCRdb's copy carries only in-frame clones and drops some. The table shows 150,000 to 200,000 clones, with 65% to 90% occurring only once. The CDR3 spans 15 residues. Germline CDR1 is LGHDT and CDR2 is YNNKEL (reference sequence). V gave up 1 base and J gave up 3 bases; unmatched junction bases: 3. Material: peripheral blood. The rearrangement links TRBV3-1 (or the pseudogene TRBV3-2) to TRBJ2-5, with TRBD2 matching over 9 bases. This clonotype originated in a man aged 50 or older with active or convalescent COVID-19. The CDR3 sequence: CASSQVWTSEETQYF. DNA of the CDR3: TGTGCCAGCAGCCAAGTCTGGACTAGCGAAGAGACCCAGTACTTC.